These T cell receptor beta chains were read from a single sample in a study of control samples from healthy donors and cancer patients. Sequencing used immunoSEQ multiplex PCR; TCRdb keeps in-frame clones, though not all of them. The sample lists tens of thousands of clones; 70% to 90% were seen once. Sequenced sample: blood. The origin of the receptors is a woman in her 50s in good health. Both conserved end residues are part of each CDR3. The D gene is left open where the match is weak. The size entry is marked missing in some rows and otherwise reads once, few, many or a size class.

>TRBD1|TRBV13|TRBJ1-4|.
CASSLQDRDREKLFF
TGTGCCAGCAGCTTACAGGACAGGGATCGTGAAAAACTGTTTTTT
>.|TRBV14|TRBJ2-7|.
CASSQLQAYSYEQYF
TGTGCCAGCAGCCAACTGCAGGCCTATTCCTACGAGCAGTACTTC
>.|TRBV18|TRBJ1-3|.
CASSPDGYSGNTIYF
TGTGCCAGCTCACCGGACGGCTACTCTGGAAACACCATATATTTT
>.|TRBV15|TRBJ1-2|.
CATSRESGDGYTF
TGTGCCACCAGCAGAGAATCAGGGGATGGCTACACCTTC
>TRBD1|TRBV19|TRBJ2-1|.
CASRQGIDNEQFF
TGTGCCAGCCGACAGGGGATTGACAATGAGCAGTTCTTC
>TRBD1|TRBV6-5|TRBJ1-5|.
CASSRNRGDQPQHF
TGTGCCAGCAGTCGCAACAGGGGAGATCAGCCCCAGCATTTT
>.|TRBV29-1|TRBJ2-1|.
CSVFEGGYNEQFF
TGCAGCGTTTTTGAGGGAGGTTACAATGAGCAGTTCTTC
>.|TRBV12-3/TRBV12-4|TRBJ2-7|few
CASRETGEQYF
TGTGCCAGCAGGGAAACGGGCGAGCAGTACTTC
>.|TRBV15|TRBJ1-5|once
CATSRAGYQPQHF
TGTGCCACCAGCAGAGCAGGGTATCAGCCCCAGCATTTT
>.|TRBV24-1|TRBJ2-7|once
CATSEAGEIYEQYF
TGTGCCACCAGTGAGGCGGGCGAGATATACGAGCAGTACTTC
>TRBD1|TRBV30|TRBJ2-7|.
CAWSDPGTGGSEQYF
TGTGCCTGGAGTGACCCCGGGACAGGGGGCAGCGAGCAGTACTTC
>.|TRBV5-3|TRBJ2-7|.
CARSLGRESSYEQYF
TGTGCCAGAAGCTTGGGAAGGGAAAGCTCCTACGAGCAGTACTTC
>.|TRBV10-2|TRBJ2-7|once
CASSDPQIGSYEQYF
TGCGCCAGCAGTGATCCACAGATAGGGTCCTACGAGCAGTACTTC
>.|TRBV2|TRBJ2-1|.
CASIPDSSSYNEQFF
TGTGCCAGCATCCCGGACAGTAGCTCCTACAATGAGCAGTTCTTC
>.|TRBV6-6|TRBJ1-4|.
CANSYGLATNEKLFF
TGTGCCAACAGTTACGGGCTTGCAACTAATGAAAAACTGTTTTTT
>TRBD2|TRBV28|TRBJ2-1|once
CASRNSGGAHNEQFF
TGTGCCAGCAGAAATAGCGGGGGGGCCCACAATGAGCAGTTCTTC
>.|TRBV3-1/TRBV3-2|TRBJ1-2|.
CASSQFPGAPFF
TGTGCCAGCAGCCAATTTCCCGGGGCCCCTTTCTTC
>.|TRBV15|TRBJ1-5|few
CATSREGYQPQHF
TGTGCCACCAGCAGAGAGGGCTATCAGCCCCAGCATTTT
>.|TRBV5-1|TRBJ2-1|.
CASSPDPDSFNDEQFF
TGCGCCAGCAGCCCGGACCCGGACTCTTTCAATGATGAGCAGTTCTTC
>.|TRBV24-1|TRBJ1-1|.
CATSDELGREAFF
TGTGCCACCAGTGATGAGTTGGGGAGAGAGGCTTTCTTT
>.|TRBV18|TRBJ2-1|.
CASSPRTGYNEQFF
TGTGCCAGCTCACCACGAACAGGGTACAATGAGCAGTTCTTC
>.|TRBV7-2|TRBJ1-2|few
CASSLATANYGYTF
TGTGCCAGCAGCTTAGCGACAGCTAACTATGGCTACACCTTC
>.|TRBV2|TRBJ1-1|.
CASGGSGGTEAFF
TGTGCCAGCGGGGGCTCCGGCGGTACTGAAGCTTTCTTT
>.|TRBV30|TRBJ2-7|.
CAWSRGDKFYEQYF
TGTGCCTGGAGTCGAGGGGACAAATTCTACGAGCAGTACTTC
>.|TRBV29-1|TRBJ1-2|.
CSVVDSTAGYTF
TGCAGCGTTGTAGACAGTACCGCTGGTTACACCTTC
>.|TRBV6-5|TRBJ2-1|.
CASTLGGGYNEQFF
TGTGCCAGCACCCTGGGGGGCGGCTACAATGAGCAGTTCTTC
>.|TRBV4-1|TRBJ1-4|once
CASRQGRTNEKLFF
TGCGCCAGCAGGCAGGGAAGAACTAATGAAAAACTGTTTTTT
>TRBD1|TRBV7-9|TRBJ2-3|.
CASSPGGTADTQYF
TGTGCCAGCAGCCCAGGGGGTACGGCAGATACGCAGTATTTT
>TRBD1|TRBV6-1|TRBJ1-5|.
CASSEYGTGTQSSNQPQHF
TGTGCCAGCAGTGAATATGGGACAGGGACCCAAAGTAGCAATCAGCCCCAGCATTTT
>TRBD1|TRBV6-5|TRBJ1-1|.
CASRGGFLNTEAFF
TGTGCCAGTAGAGGGGGCTTTCTAAACACTGAAGCTTTCTTT
>.|TRBV19|TRBJ1-1|.
CASLGGNTEAFF
TGTGCCAGTCTGGGGGGGAACACTGAAGCTTTCTTT
>TRBD1|TRBV10-2|TRBJ1-6|.
CASRISDREVPLHF
TGCGCCAGCAGGATCTCGGACAGGGAGGTCCCCCTCCACTTT
>TRBD1|TRBV5-8|TRBJ1-5|once
CASSFGQGLGKYQPQHF
TGTGCCAGCAGCTTTGGACAGGGGCTCGGGAAATATCAGCCCCAGCATTTT
>.|TRBV9|TRBJ2-7|.
CASSEGTYDEQYF
TGTGCCAGCAGCGAGGGGACTTATGACGAGCAGTACTTC
>.|TRBV30|TRBJ1-5|.
CARSAKGGNQPQHF
TGTGCCCGGAGTGCCAAGGGGGGCAATCAGCCCCAGCATTTT
>.|TRBV2|TRBJ2-1|.
CASTRGEQFF
TGTGCCAGCACTAGGGGTGAGCAGTTCTTC
>.|TRBV6-5|TRBJ2-1|once
CVTEGLVRNEQFF
TGTGTTACGGAGGGACTTGTCCGCAATGAGCAGTTCTTC
>.|TRBV14|TRBJ2-3|.
CASTPLGTFGDTQYF
TGTGCCAGCACCCCTCTCGGGACATTCGGGGATACGCAGTATTTT
>.|TRBV10-3|TRBJ1-1|many
CAISDKKDTEAFF
TGTGCCATCAGTGACAAGAAAGACACTGAAGCTTTCTTT
>TRBD2|TRBV27|TRBJ2-1|.
CASSLGRGITYNEQFF
TGTGCCAGCAGTTTAGGGAGGGGCATCACCTACAATGAGCAGTTCTTC
>.|TRBV4-2|TRBJ1-5|.
CASSQDTGQPQHF
TGTGCCAGCAGCCAAGATACGGGGCAGCCCCAGCATTTT
>TRBD1|TRBV6-5|TRBJ1-5|few
CASTLRQGINQPQHF
TGTGCCAGCACACTCCGACAGGGGATCAATCAGCCCCAGCATTTT
>TRBD1|TRBV19|TRBJ2-6|.
CATTDRGASGANVLTF
TGTGCCACCACTGACAGGGGCGCCTCTGGGGCCAACGTCCTGACTTTC
>.|TRBV6-2/TRBV6-3|TRBJ2-6|.
CASSYGEHSGANVLTF
TGTGCCAGCAGTTACGGTGAGCACTCTGGGGCCAACGTCCTGACTTTC
>.|TRBV2|TRBJ1-4|.
CASSGTTNEKLFF
TGTGCCAGCAGTGGGACAACTAATGAAAAACTGTTTTTT
>.|TRBV5-6|TRBJ2-7|.
CASSLERAPAEQYF
TGTGCCAGCAGCTTGGAGAGAGCACCCGCCGAGCAGTACTTC
>.|TRBV6-6|TRBJ1-3|once
CASSYSGKEYTIYF
TGTGCCAGCAGTTACTCGGGGAAAGAGTACACCATATATTTT
>.|TRBV9|TRBJ1-6|few
CASSARGESSYNSPLHF
TGTGCCAGCAGCGCGAGGGGAGAAAGCTCCTATAATTCACCCCTCCACTTT
>TRBD2|TRBV29-1|TRBJ2-1|.
CSVWTSGGASDEQFF
TGCAGCGTCTGGACTAGCGGGGGGGCCTCCGATGAGCAGTTCTTC
>.|TRBV6-5|TRBJ1-2|.
CASIGQSDYGYTF
TGTGCCAGCATAGGGCAGTCAGACTATGGCTACACCTTC
>.|TRBV6-5|TRBJ1-5|.
CASSSTASNQPQHF
TGTGCCAGCAGTTCGACAGCCAGCAATCAGCCCCAGCATTTT
>.|TRBV29-1|TRBJ2-7|few
CSVEGAKGSGEQYF
TGCAGCGTTGAAGGTGCGAAGGGTAGTGGCGAGCAGTACTTC